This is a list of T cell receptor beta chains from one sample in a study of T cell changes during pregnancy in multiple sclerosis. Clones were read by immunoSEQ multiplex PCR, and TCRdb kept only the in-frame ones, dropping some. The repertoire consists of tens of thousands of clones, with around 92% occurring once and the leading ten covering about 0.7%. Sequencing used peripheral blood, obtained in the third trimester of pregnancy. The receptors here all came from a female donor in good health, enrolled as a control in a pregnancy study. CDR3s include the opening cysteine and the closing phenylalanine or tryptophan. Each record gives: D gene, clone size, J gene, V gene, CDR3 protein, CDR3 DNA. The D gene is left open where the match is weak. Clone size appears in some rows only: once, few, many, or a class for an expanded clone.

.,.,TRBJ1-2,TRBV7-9,CASSLEQGHGYTF,TGTGCCAGCAGCTTAGAGCAGGGCCATGGCTACACCTTC
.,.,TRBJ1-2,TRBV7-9,CASSFPTGNYGYTF,TGTGCCAGCAGCTTCCCAACAGGGAATTATGGCTACACCTTC
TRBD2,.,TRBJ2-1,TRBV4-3,CASSQSGADYNEQFF,TGCGCCAGCAGCCAAAGCGGGGCAGACTACAATGAGCAGTTCTTC
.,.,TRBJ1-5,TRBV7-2,CASSLGQAPSNQPQHF,TGTGCCAGCAGCTTAGGACAGGCGCCTAGCAATCAGCCCCAGCATTTT
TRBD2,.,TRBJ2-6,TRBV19,CASSVLGLAGDSSGANVLTF,TGTGCCAGTAGTGTTCTTGGACTAGCGGGGGACTCCTCTGGGGCCAACGTCCTGACTTTC
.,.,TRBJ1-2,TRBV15,CATSRDLGREGGYTF,TGTGCCACCAGCAGAGATCTCGGCAGGGAGGGTGGCTACACCTTC
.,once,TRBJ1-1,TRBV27,CASSTGHLNTEAFF,TGTGCCAGCAGCACCGGACACCTGAACACTGAAGCTTTCTTT
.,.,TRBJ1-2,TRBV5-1,CASSLFRQNGYTF,TGCGCCAGCAGCTTATTCAGACAGAATGGCTACACCTTC
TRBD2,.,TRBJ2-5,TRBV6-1,CASSEKSGGAETQYF,TGTGCCAGCAGTGAAAAAAGCGGGGGGGCCGAGACCCAGTACTTC
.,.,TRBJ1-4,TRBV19,CASSMRGGSTNEKLFF,TGTGCCAGTAGTATGAGGGGGGGTAGCACTAATGAAAAACTGTTTTTT
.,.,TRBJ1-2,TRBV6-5,CASTPGGPRRGYTF,TGTGCCAGCACCCCCGGGGGGCCTAGGAGGGGCTACACCTTC
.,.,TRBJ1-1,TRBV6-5,CASNGQPNTEAFF,TGTGCCAGCAATGGACAGCCGAACACTGAAGCTTTCTTT
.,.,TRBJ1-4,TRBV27,CASSFQGSGEKLFF,TGTGCCAGCAGTTTTCAGGGGAGTGGGGAAAAACTGTTTTTT
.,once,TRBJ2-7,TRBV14,CASSLDTTYEQYF,TGTGCCAGCAGCTTGGACACCACCTACGAGCAGTACTTC
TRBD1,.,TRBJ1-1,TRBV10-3,CAITIRDRGTEAFF,TGTGCCATCACCATAAGGGACAGGGGCACTGAAGCTTTCTTT
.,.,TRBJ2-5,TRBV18,CASSPPRQGETQYF,TGTGCCAGCTCACCACCACGCCAGGGTGAGACCCAGTACTTC
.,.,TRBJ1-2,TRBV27,CASSPYRDDGYTF,TGTGCCAGCAGCCCCTACAGGGATGATGGCTACACCTTC
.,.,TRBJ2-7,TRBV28,CASSLGGEEQYF,TGTGCCAGCAGTTTAGGAGGGGAAGAGCAGTACTTC
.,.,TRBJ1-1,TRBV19,CASSITGPGTEAFF,TGTGCCAGTAGTATAACAGGCCCAGGCACCGAAGCTTTCTTT
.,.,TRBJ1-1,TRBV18,CASSPRPVVTNTEAFF,TGTGCCAGCTCACCGAGGCCAGTCGTTACGAACACTGAAGCTTTCTTT
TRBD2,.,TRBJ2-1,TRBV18,CASSSTSGPPVEQFF,TGTGCCAGCTCATCGACTAGCGGGCCCCCGGTAGAGCAGTTCTTC
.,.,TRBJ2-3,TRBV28,CASSLYVVGHTDTQYF,TGTGCCAGCAGTTTATATGTGGTGGGGCACACAGATACGCAGTATTTT
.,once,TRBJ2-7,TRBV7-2,CASARQGPSSYEQYF,TGTGCCAGCGCTCGGCAGGGTCCAAGCTCCTACGAGCAGTACTTC
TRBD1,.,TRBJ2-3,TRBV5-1,CASSLWTGPTDTQYF,TGCGCCAGCAGCTTGTGGACAGGTCCCACAGATACGCAGTATTTT
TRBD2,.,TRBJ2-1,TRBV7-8,CASLRGAGGQDNEQFF,TGTGCCAGCCTTCGAGGAGCGGGGGGGCAAGACAATGAGCAGTTCTTC
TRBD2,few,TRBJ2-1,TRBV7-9,CASSPRRLAGGHNEQFF,TGTGCCAGCAGCCCAAGGAGACTAGCGGGGGGACACAATGAGCAGTTCTTC
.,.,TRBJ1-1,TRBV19,CASPSTGGEAFF,TGTGCCAGCCCATCCACCGGCGGTGAAGCTTTCTTT
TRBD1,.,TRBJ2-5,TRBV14,CASSQDNRGWEETQYF,TGTGCCAGCAGCCAAGATAACAGGGGCTGGGAAGAGACCCAGTACTTC
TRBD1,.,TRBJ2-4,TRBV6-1,CASGEQGIAKNIQYF,TGTGCCAGCGGTGAACAGGGGATAGCCAAAAACATTCAGTACTTC
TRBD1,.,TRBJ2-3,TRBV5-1,CASSLAGGQGETDTQYF,TGCGCCAGCAGCTTGGCCGGCGGACAGGGGGAGACAGATACGCAGTATTTT
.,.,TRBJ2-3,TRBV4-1,CASSQDHLRPITDTQYF,TGCGCCAGCAGCCAAGATCATCTGCGTCCCATCACAGATACGCAGTATTTT
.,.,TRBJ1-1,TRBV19,CASSQGHAAEAFF,TGTGCCAGTAGCCAGGGGCACGCCGCTGAAGCTTTCTTT
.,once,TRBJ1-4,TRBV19,CASSFGGSEKLFF,TGTGCCAGTAGTTTCGGAGGTTCTGAAAAACTGTTTTTT